This TCR beta chain derives from a study of cytomegalovirus exposure and HLA in healthy donors (dated by TCRdb to about 2017). About the full investigation: In an earlier analysis of 587 of the donors, 250 to 350 Gb of sequence data and just under 120 million unique TCR beta sequences from 180 million or so T cells were reported. Around 320 gigabases of sequencing data and roughly 90 million unique TCR sequences were included in an early release covering over 600 HLA-typed donors. The genetic ancestry cluster associated with self-reported Caucasian donors included approximately 85% of the 398 genotyped donors. The study aimed to test whether cataloging public T cell receptors could reveal signatures of past pathogen exposure. The study profiled the T cell repertoires of about 640 subjects by immunosequencing and related them to cytomegalovirus serostatus. Besides the first cohort of 550 to 750 subjects, a separate validation cohort made up of 120 different subjects was used. The study combined high-throughput TCR immunosequencing, statistical association of individual TCRs with disease status, and machine learning to predict cytomegalovirus infection status. In a later analysis, previously published TCR beta repertoires from about 640 donors were re-analyzed and high-resolution HLA genotyping was added so that TCR occurrence patterns could be studied. In the later analysis, no new phenotypic data were used to find candidate immune exposures; instead, reliance was placed on TCR beta sequences and their occurrence across donors. An earlier analysis of roughly 600 of the donors used high-throughput TCR beta sequencing to judge whether each TCR beta V gene segment behaved as functional or pseudogenic. Donor age, sex, ethnicity and CMV serostatus were compiled alongside the repertoire data. In a later genetic analysis, genome-wide SNP genotypes for about three fifths of the roughly 670 donors were used, and that subset was treated as a discovery cohort. All discovery cohort repertoires had been generated using a single sequencing platform. HLA typing included class I and class II loci at four-digit resolution. Typing coverage varied by locus: roughly 629-640 donors for A, B, C, DRB1 and DQB1; more than 500 for DQA1; approximately 570 for DPA1; 400 to 480 for DPB1. Because of strong linkage in the cohort, five DR-DQ haplotypes were treated as single units for association and clustering. Across approximately 400 genotyped donors of the cohort, an average of about 240,000 unique TCR beta nucleotide sequences per donor were sequenced, and about a sixth of those sequences were non-productive. General findings and caveats noted by the study authors: In an earlier analysis of under 600 of the donors, most TCR beta V segments were observed in productive rearrangements about 87% or about 30% of the time, broadly matching IMGT annotations. In a later genetic analysis, a missense DCLRE1C variant was associated with V-gene and J-gene trimming of TCR beta chains, and the association was replicated in an independent cohort. The cohort was sequenced for TCR beta chains only, and without alpha or paired-chain data the features that could be detected were limited. Correlated functional status among segregating V segments might reflect linkage disequilibrium, but an unknown experimental factor could not be ruled out. The earlier analysis of approximately 590 of the donors excluded over 15 rarely observed V segments, including chromosome 9 orphons, because counts were too low. The authors suggested that the approach could potentially be extended to other disease states and immunological phenotypes. Sequencing depth was assumed to be roughly uniform across donors in the presence/absence analyses, though that assumption may not hold. In a later analysis, the rate of TCR association differed among HLA loci, with DRB1 alleles having the most associated TCRs and HLA-C alleles having the fewest. A few of the identified cytomegalovirus-associated TCR beta chains were confirmed in vitro to be specific for cytomegalovirus antigens. A later genetic analysis reported fewer N-insertions in productive TCRs among donors in an Asian-associated ancestry cluster than the roughly 670-donor mean. In a later analysis, HLA-associated TCR beta chains showed more clonal expansion and lower generation probabilities than non-associated chains that were equally common. When HLA alleles, especially DR and DQ, strongly co-occurred, attributing TCR associations to individual alleles was difficult. In a later analysis, several top co-occurrence clusters were reported to appear linked to parvovirus B19, influenza, CMV and Epstein-Barr virus. A later analysis associated 16,951 TCR beta sequences with specific HLA alleles at a false discovery rate of 0.05. Most TCR sequences were observed very rarely across donors, whereas some public TCRs were present in many individuals. A cluster of highly shared sequence variants was judged likely to be a technical artifact of the sequencing pipeline. Some IMGT-functional V segments, including TRBV6-2 and TRBV6-3, could not be told apart with the 87-base-pair reads, so those segments were excluded. The only immune exposure information available for the cohort was CMV serostatus. A further reported finding was that TCR beta sequences accurately predicted the HLA-A and HLA-B alleles for most subjects in the first cohort. Because HLA typing was missing for some donors at each locus, association tests included only the typed subset. In both the original and validation cohorts, the classifier was reported to diagnose cytomegalovirus status with high specificity and sensitivity. In the study, around 160 TCR beta chains were listed as associated with cytomegalovirus. A later analysis found that most CMV-associated TCR beta chains appeared HLA-restricted, with HLA associations seemingly driven largely by CMV exposure.

Turning to this clone: Its antigen is currently not known. One base away there is no much larger clone; base qualities are not given.

The cohort comprised fewer than 750 healthy bone marrow donors. All cohort members were sampled while nominally healthy, although unrecorded immune exposures were likely present. The donor tested CMV seropositive and was one of the 289 seropositive cohort members. Each donor provided a peripheral blood sample, and peripheral blood mononuclear cells were used for TCR beta sequencing. The Qiagen DNeasy Blood Extraction Kit was used to extract genomic DNA from the blood cell samples. Library preparation used the immunoSEQ multiplex PCR assay. A mixture of 60 forward primers for TCR Vbeta segments and 13 reverse primers for TCR Jbeta segments was used in the multiplex PCR. The CDR3 region of rearranged TCR beta genes was amplified from genomic DNA by a multiplex PCR assay. Amplified TCR beta libraries were sequenced as 87-base-pair reads on the Illumina HiSeq System. The paper's processing steps were these. Across the 500 to 750 repertoires, a later analysis counted tens of millions of unique TCR beta chains, roughly 11 million of which were shared by at least two donors. Raw reads were error-corrected and collapsed into unique sequences with a nearest-neighbor algorithm that merged closely related sequences to remove PCR and sequencing errors. To assign V, D and J gene segments, CDR3 sequences were aligned to IMGT reference sequences. Each retained sequence needed at least a six-nucleotide match to both a V gene segment and a J gene segment. Rearrangements were called productive when the CDR3 lacked stop codons and stayed in frame with V and J; all others were non-productive. CDR3 was defined according to IMGT convention as the region running from the second conserved V-encoded cysteine to the conserved J-encoded phenylalanine. Sequences without an unambiguous match to a single V gene segment were excluded from the earlier analysis of 500 to 700 of the donors. In an earlier analysis of approximately 550 of the donors, V segments were called functional above 56.7% productive rearrangements and were called segregating when the between-donor standard deviation exceeded 5%. A statistical classification framework was built to diagnose cytomegalovirus status from the catalog of TCR beta chain sequences. In a later analysis, TCR nucleotide sequences were compared against IMGT/GENE-DB human TR gene sequences so that V and J genes could be assigned. The TCRdist pipeline was used in a later analysis to assign CDR3 sequences and most-parsimonious VDJ recombination scenarios. In a later analysis, every TCR beta chain was defined by the combination of its CDR3 amino acid sequence and its V-gene family, and reads without a unique V-gene family were dropped. A later analysis removed over 500 highly shared, low-generation-probability nucleotide sequences to deal with suspected cross-contamination and a sequencing artifact. For each public chain, a later analysis derived a clonal expansion index from normalized ranks of inferred template counts within each repertoire. In a later analysis, generation probabilities were computed with a VDJ recombination model fitted to out-of-frame rearrangements, and the resulting probabilities were checked against IGoR. In a later analysis, hypergeometric tests were used to score TCR-TCR, TCR-HLA and TCR-CMV co-occurrence, with a repertoire-size bias correction applied to TCR pairs. False discovery rates were estimated in a later analysis by permuting HLA or CMV assignments 20 times. In a later analysis, co-occurring TCRs were grouped with DBSCAN, and TCRdist sequence similarity was added when clustering was performed within HLA-allele-positive subsets. Repertoires with fewer than 30,000 or more than 120,000 public chains were left out of co-occurrence clustering, as were a handful of repertoires with anomalous nucleotide sharing. The source is immuneACCESS, and TCRdb retained only in-frame sequences with V and J called. Part of the clones is not carried over; for the studies checked, unresolved V genes explain less than half of this, and the remainder is unexplained. V and J calls and clone size are those listed in that table; D and trimming were worked out from the DNA. This sample has over 75,000 clones in its table, and around three quarters of those were observed once. The leading ten clones occupy about 3.1% of the sample.

Via the germline V gene, CDR1 is MNHNS and CDR2 SASEGT. CDR3 length: 15 amino acids, cysteine to phenylalanine. Only the CDR3 DNA is retained, 45 bases long and in frame from the first base. At the junction V is shortened by 2 bases and J by 5 bases, with 13 bases in between. The specimen sequenced was PBMCs. This sequence was found in a male donor in good health and CMV-seropositive. Recombination connected TRBV6-1 to TRBJ1-5; the D gene assignment is ambiguous. The CDR3 protein: CASSELRLSYQPQHF. The DNA is as follows: TGTGCCAGCAGTGAACTTAGACTAAGCTATCAGCCCCAGCATTTT.